This TCR beta chain was observed in a study of T cell responses to AZD1222 COVID-19 vaccine. Sequencing used immunoSEQ multiplex PCR; TCRdb keeps in-frame clones, though not all of them. The sample records roughly 84,000 clones, 70% to 90% being singletons. Study conclusions and caveats: The CD4 TCRs associated with vaccination extended across spike and predominated at 160-218 and 743-854. Two AZD1222 administrations were followed by greater Spike-specific TCR breadth and depth. Repertoires were sampled only after the peak T cell response.

To note about this clone: Its target is unknown.

The source material was peripheral blood, sampled 28 days after the second AZD1222 dose. The source of this sequence is an adult who received the AZD1222 COVID-19 vaccine.

The CDR3 DNA reads as TGTGCCAGCAGTATCCCCAACAGGGCTGGCGGCTACACCTTC. It yields the protein CASSIPNRAGGYTF. The chain recombines TRBV28 with TRBJ1-2, with a tentative D call TRBD1 (6 bases). V lost 5 bases, J lost 8 bases, and 18 bases lay in between. Per germline, CDR1 MDHEN and CDR2 SYDVKM. The CDR3 is 14 amino acids.